The 28 T cell receptor beta chains given below trace back to one sample, sequenced in a study of T cell responses to AZD1222 COVID-19 vaccine. Clones were sequenced by immunoSEQ multiplex PCR, and TCRdb holds only the in-frame ones, with some missing. The data show about 120,000 clones, around 86% seen once. The input for sequencing was peripheral blood, taken 28 days after the second AZD1222 dose. Receptors originate from an adult who received the AZD1222 COVID-19 vaccine.

In DNA form, the CDR3 reads TGTGCCAGCAGCAGCCGGGACGGCATTCGGGCTTACGAGCAGTACTTC. This sequence encodes CASSSRDGIRAYEQYF. The genes are TRBV14 and TRBJ2-7; D is possibly TRBD1 or TRBD2 (5 bases each). This CDR3 has 16 residues. Trimming removed 5 bases from V and 4 bases from J, with 21 bases in between. The germline gives CDR1 SGHDN, CDR2 FVKESK.

This chain links TRBV2 with TRBJ2-3, with D perhaps matching TRBD1 or TRBD2 (5 bases each). Looked up from germline, CDR1 is SNHLY and CDR2 is FYNNEI. V lost 7 bases and J lost 2, with 19 bases in between. The length of the CDR3 is 16 residues. The CDR3 DNA sequence: TGTGCCAGCATCCCAGCCCCCCCCGGGGCCACAGATACGCAGTATTTT. This translates into CASIPAPPGATDTQYF. Full variable domain (rest looked up from reference TRBV2 and TRBJ2-3): EPEVTQTPSHQVTQMGQEVILRCVPISNHLYFYWYRQILGQKVEFLVSFYNNEISEKSEIFDDQFSVERPDGSNFTLKIRSTKLEDSAMYFCASIPAPPGATDTQYFGPGTRLTVL.

CDR3 in amino acids: CASSSQSISGNTIYF. The CDR3 nucleotides are TGTGCCAGCAGCTCACAATCTATCTCTGGAAACACCATATATTTT. The rearrangement links TRBV7-2 to TRBJ1-3; D gene uncertain. Germline CDR1 reads SGHTA; CDR2 reads FQGNSA. This CDR3 spans 15 amino acids. Trimming took 4 bases from V and 0 from J, leaving 10 bases between them.

Concerning this clone: At the DNA level, this CDR3 is encoded by other sequences in the same sample as well. This chain joins TRBV12-3 or TRBV12-4 and TRBJ2-2; D ambiguous. V dropped 1 base and J dropped 4 bases, with 4 bases sitting between them. The CDR3 length is 13 residues. This CDR3 is CASSLEGTGELFF. Here the CDR3 DNA reads TGTGCCAGCAGTTTAGAGGGCACCGGGGAGCTGTTTTTT.

The chain uses TRBV7-2 and TRBJ2-7; the match to TRBD1 covers 7 bases. Germline CDR1 and CDR2: SGHTA and FQGNSA. Unmatched junction bases numbered 3, after V lost 5 bases and J lost 2 bases. CDR3 length equals 13 residues. The CDR3 DNA is TGTGCCAGCAGCACGGGACAGACCTACGAGCAGTACTTC. This codes for CASSTGQTYEQYF.

J is TRBJ1-5 and V is TRBV6-1, with D possibly being TRBD1 (5 bases). The CDR3 sequence is 16 residues long. Trimming took 4 bases from V and 7 from J, leaving 20 bases between them. Germline CDR1 and CDR2: MNHNS and SASEGT. The chain's CDR3 is CASSGGQSSGWQPQHF. The CDR3 bases are TGTGCCAGCAGTGGCGGGCAATCGTCAGGGTGGCAGCCCCAGCATTTT.

J is TRBJ1-1 and V is TRBV4-1; D not certain. The V end lost 0 bases, the J end lost 5 bases, and 10 bases lay between the germline ends. Germline CDR1 MGHRA, CDR2 YSYEKL. This CDR3 has 14 amino acids. The CDR3 region is CASSQEQPGTEAFF. CDR3 coding DNA: TGCGCCAGCAGCCAAGAACAGCCGGGTACTGAAGCTTTCTTT.

The chain is built from TRBV3-1 (or the pseudogene TRBV3-2) and TRBJ2-6, with a possible D match to TRBD2 (5 bases). The germline CDR1 and CDR2 sequences are LGHDT and YNNKEL (reference sequence). Trimming took 0 bases from V and 0 from J, leaving 9 bases between them. The CDR3 is 17 amino acids. CDR3 nucleotide sequence: TGTGCCAGCAGCCAAGAGGACTCCGCCTCTGGGGCCAACGTCCTGACTTTC. Translation gives CASSQEDSASGANVLTF.

The chain links TRBV30 to TRBJ1-2; tentatively, D is TRBD1 (6 bases). This CDR3 comprises 15 residues. Germline V gene sequence: CDR1 GTSNPN, CDR2 SVGIG (reference sequence). Deletions cut 0 bases from V and 1 base from J, with 12 bases between. The CDR3 region is CAWSVEDRLNYGYTF. The CDR3 nucleotides read TGTGCCTGGAGTGTGGAGGACAGACTTAACTATGGCTACACCTTC.

The V gene is TRBV11-3, the J gene TRBJ2-3; D unresolved. The CDR3 loop spans 16 amino acids. Per germline, CDR1 SGHNT and CDR2 YENEEA. V was clipped by 7 bases and J by 0 bases, with 17 bases between them. Here the CDR3 DNA reads TGTGCCAGCACGAGGATCGGGTGGGGAAGCACAGATACGCAGTATTTT. Its protein product is CASTRIGWGSTDTQYF.

J is TRBJ2-1 and V is TRBV30; 10 positions match TRBD2. This CDR3 has 17 amino acids. Germline V gives CDR1 GTSNPN, CDR2 SVGIG (reference sequence). With 2 bases clipped from V and 2 bases from J, the junction kept 9 bases outside the gene matches. CDR3 loop: CAWSPTSGRRPYNEQFF. The CDR3 bases are TGTGCCTGGAGTCCGACTAGCGGGCGCCGGCCCTACAATGAGCAGTTCTTC.

The gene calls are TRBV4-1 and TRBJ1-2; D gene uncertain. This CDR3 has 15 amino acids. Germline V gene data show CDR1 as MGHRA and CDR2 as YSYEKL. V was trimmed by 0 bases and J by 4 bases, leaving 12 bases between them. The CDR3 loop is CASSQDESHRYGYTF. The CDR3 DNA follows: TGCGCCAGCAGCCAAGACGAGTCTCACCGCTATGGCTACACCTTC.

As DNA, the CDR3 is TGTGCCACCAGCAGCCGGGAACACAATGAGCAGTTCTTC. Translating gives CATSSREHNEQFF. This chain uses TRBV15 with TRBJ2-1, with a possible D match to TRBD2 (5 bases). From germline, CDR1 is LNHNV and CDR2 YYDKDF (reference sequence). The CDR3 runs 13 residues. Trimming shortened V by 3 bases and J by 5 bases, and 8 bases separated the two germline ends. Variable domain in full (rest from reference TRBV15 and TRBJ2-1): DAMVIQNPRYQVTQFGKPVTLSCSQTLNHNVMYWYQQKSSQAPKLLFHYYDKDFNNEADTPDNFQSRRPNTSFCFLDIRSPGLGDTAMYLCATSSREHNEQFFGPGTRLTVL.

V gene TRBV15 combines with J gene TRBJ1-4; a weak D match, TRBD1 (6 bases). The CDR3 consists of 15 residues. Germline-derived CDR1 and CDR2 are LNHNV and YYDKDF (reference sequence). V was shortened by 5 bases and J by 0 bases, with 10 bases between the two germline ends. CDR3 nucleotides: TGTGCCACCAGCCTCGACAGGACAACTAATGAAAAACTGTTTTTT. Protein product: CATSLDRTTNEKLFF.

The chain is built from TRBV27 and TRBJ1-5; no reliable D call. The length of the CDR3 is 13 residues. V shed 4 bases and J shed 7 bases, with 11 bases lying between them. Germline values: CDR1 MNHEY, CDR2 SMNVEV (reference sequence). CDR3 protein: CASSWAVGQPQHF. CDR3 coding DNA: TGTGCCAGCAGTTGGGCGGTGGGGCAGCCCCAGCATTTT.

J is TRBJ2-3 and V is TRBV6-5; the match to TRBD1 covers 7 bases. The CDR3 contains 11 residues. Unmatched junction bases numbered 8, after V lost 6 bases and J lost 14 bases. CDR1 and CDR2 (germline): MNHEY, SVGAGI. The CDR3 is CASRDPQGLYF. Here the CDR3 DNA reads TGTGCCAGCAGAGACCCACAGGGGCTGTATTTT.

The chain is built from TRBV6-5 and TRBJ1-4, with D perhaps TRBD1 (5 bases). Germline-derived CDR1 and CDR2 are MNHEY and SVGAGI. Deletions cut 0 bases from V and 8 bases from J, with 13 bases between. CDR3 length: 15 amino acids. The CDR3 nucleotides are TGTGCCAGCAGTTACTCGGGGACCATGGGGGAAAAACTGTTTTTT. It is translated as CASSYSGTMGEKLFF.

The rearrangement joins TRBV5-5 to TRBJ1-2; D remains unclear. Trimming cost V 2 bases and J 3 bases, with 8 bases left between them. The CDR3 runs to 13 residues. Germline loops: CDR1 SGHKS, CDR2 YYEKEE (reference sequence). CDR3 sequence: CASSFQTHYGYTF. CDR3 nucleotides: TGTGCCAGCAGCTTCCAGACTCACTATGGCTACACCTTC.

This chain joins TRBV12-3 or TRBV12-4 and TRBJ1-2; D is possibly TRBD1 (5 bases). V lost 7 bases to trimming and J lost 8 bases, with 14 bases between them. The CDR3 runs 12 residues. CDR3 DNA sequence: TGTGCCAGCACCGGGACCTCGCGGGGCTACACCTTC. Translation: CASTGTSRGYTF.

This chain uses TRBV6-5 with TRBJ1-2; D is possibly TRBD1 (6 bases). Germline-derived CDR1 and CDR2 are MNHEY and SVGAGI. V was trimmed by 6 bases and J by 2 bases, leaving 13 bases between them. The CDR3 contains 14 residues. The CDR3 DNA reads as TGTGCCAGCAGAACAAGCGGGACAAACTATGGCTACACCTTC. Translated, it gives CASRTSGTNYGYTF.

The table lists this clone with a few counts. The chain recombines TRBV5-4 with TRBJ2-5; D uncertain. The ends were cut back, 3 bases at V and 5 bases at J, with 20 bases in the middle. This CDR3 has 16 residues. The V gene's germline CDR1 is SGHNT and CDR2 YYREEE (reference sequence). The CDR3 DNA reads as TGTGCCAGCAGCTCACCTAAAATCGAAAAGGAGGAGACCCAGTACTTC. Its protein product is CASSSPKIEKEETQYF.

The J gene is TRBJ2-7, the V gene TRBV9; D call uncertain. The V end was cut by 0 bases, the J end by 0 bases, with 7 bases between. Germline V lookup: CDR1 SGDLS, CDR2 YYNGEE. CDR3 length: 14 residues. The CDR3 nucleotides are TGTGCCAGCAGCGTAGATCCGAGCTCCTACGAGCAGTACTTC. Encoded protein: CASSVDPSSYEQYF.

The rearrangement links TRBV6-5 to TRBJ1-4; a possible D gene is TRBD1 (5 bases). Germline V gene data show CDR1 as MNHEY and CDR2 as SVGAGI. The CDR3 length is 15 residues. Trimming pared 0 bases from V and 4 bases from J, leaving 9 bases between. The CDR3 region is CASSYSPGGNEKLFF. The CDR3 DNA follows: TGTGCCAGCAGTTACTCGCCTGGGGGTAATGAAAAACTGTTTTTT.

The rearrangement links TRBV3-1 (or the pseudogene TRBV3-2) to TRBJ1-1; tentative D call: TRBD1 (6 bases). The CDR3 has 17 residues. CDR1 and CDR2 (germline): LGHDT, YNNKEL (reference sequence). The ends were cut back, 6 bases at V and 1 base at J, with 21 bases in the middle. The CDR3 spells CASREALTGAGNTEAFF. In DNA, the CDR3 is TGTGCCAGCAGGGAGGCTCTGACGGGGGCAGGGAACACTGAAGCTTTCTTT.

This clone has a single count. The chain joins TRBV6-2 or TRBV6-3 to TRBJ2-7, with 14 bases aligning to TRBD2. The CDR3 extends over 15 amino acids. Trimming at V came to 6 bases and at J to 4 bases, leaving 5 bases not matched to a gene. The germline V gene has CDR1 MNHEY and CDR2 SVGEGT. CDR3 protein: CASSSGLAGAYEQYF. DNA of the CDR3: TGTGCCAGCAGCTCGGGACTAGCGGGGGCATACGAGCAGTACTTC.

J is TRBJ2-1 and V is TRBV5-4; a weak D match, TRBD2 (5 bases). This CDR3 contains 14 residues. Germline CDR1 SGHNT, CDR2 YYREEE (reference sequence). V was clipped by 3 bases and J by 7 bases, with 14 bases between them. The CDR3 loop is CASSSGLVPNEQFF. The CDR3, as DNA: TGTGCCAGCAGCTCAGGACTCGTTCCGAATGAGCAGTTCTTC.

In its sample, this clone was seen once. This sequence joins TRBV6-1 and TRBJ1-3; no clear D. CDR3 length equals 16 residues. V lost 0 bases, J lost 0 bases, and 9 bases lay in between. Germline V gene data show CDR1 as MNHNS and CDR2 as SASEGT. CDR3 nucleotide sequence: TGTGCCAGCAGTGAAGCGAGAGCGAGCTCTGGAAACACCATATATTTT. It encodes CASSEARASSGNTIYF.

This clone was seen a single time. The J gene is TRBJ1-1, the V gene TRBV11-2, with D possibly being TRBD1 (5 bases). CDR1 and CDR2 (germline): SGHAT, FQNNGV. The CDR3 extends over 16 amino acids. Trimming removed 6 bases at V and 3 bases at J, with 20 bases between. The CDR3 region has the DNA TGTGCCAGCAGTTGGCTGCAAGGGAAGGGGCACACTGAAGCTTTCTTT. Its protein is CASSWLQGKGHTEAFF. Variable domain in full (rest from reference TRBV11-2 and TRBJ1-1): EAGVAQSPRYKIIEKRQSVAFWCNPISGHATLYWYQQILGQGPKLLIQFQNNGVVDDSQLPKDRFSAERLKGVDSTLKIQPAKLEDSAVYLCASSWLQGKGHTEAFFGQGTRLTVV.